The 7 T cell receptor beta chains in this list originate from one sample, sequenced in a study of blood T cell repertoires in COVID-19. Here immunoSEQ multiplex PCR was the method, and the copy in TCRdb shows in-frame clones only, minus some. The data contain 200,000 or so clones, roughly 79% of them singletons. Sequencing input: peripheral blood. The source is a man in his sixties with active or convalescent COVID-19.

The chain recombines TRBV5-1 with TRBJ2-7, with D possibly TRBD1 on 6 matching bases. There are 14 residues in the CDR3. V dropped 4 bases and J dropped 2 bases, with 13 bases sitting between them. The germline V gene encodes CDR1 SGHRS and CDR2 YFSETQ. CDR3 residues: CASSEVGGAYEQYF. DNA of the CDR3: TGCGCCAGCAGCGAGGTTGGGGGCGCCTACGAGCAGTACTTC.

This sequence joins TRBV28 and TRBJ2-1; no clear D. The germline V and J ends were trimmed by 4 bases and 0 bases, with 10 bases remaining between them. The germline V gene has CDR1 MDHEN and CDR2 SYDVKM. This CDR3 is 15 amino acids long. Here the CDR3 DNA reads TGTGCCAGCAGTTCCGTCGTCTCCTCCTACAATGAGCAGTTCTTC. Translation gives CASSSVVSSYNEQFF.

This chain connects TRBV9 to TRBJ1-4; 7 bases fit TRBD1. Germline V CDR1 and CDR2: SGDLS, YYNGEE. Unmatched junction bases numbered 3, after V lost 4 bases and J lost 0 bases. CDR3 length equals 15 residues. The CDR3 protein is CASSPTGATNEKLFF. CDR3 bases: TGTGCCAGCAGCCCTACAGGGGCAACTAATGAAAAACTGTTTTTT.

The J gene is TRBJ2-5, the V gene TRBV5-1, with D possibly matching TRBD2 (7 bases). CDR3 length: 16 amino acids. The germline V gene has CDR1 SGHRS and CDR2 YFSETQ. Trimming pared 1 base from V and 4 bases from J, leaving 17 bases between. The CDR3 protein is CASSLLGGPGGETQYF. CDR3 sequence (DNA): TGCGCCAGCAGCTTGTTGGGGGGGCCGGGTGGAGAGACCCAGTACTTC. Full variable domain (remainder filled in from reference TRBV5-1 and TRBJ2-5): KAGVTQTPRYLIKTRGQQVTLSCSPISGHRSVSWYQQTPGQGLQFLFEYFSETQRNKGNFPGRFSGRQFSNSRSEMNVSTLELGDSALYLCASSLLGGPGGETQYFGPGTRLLVL.

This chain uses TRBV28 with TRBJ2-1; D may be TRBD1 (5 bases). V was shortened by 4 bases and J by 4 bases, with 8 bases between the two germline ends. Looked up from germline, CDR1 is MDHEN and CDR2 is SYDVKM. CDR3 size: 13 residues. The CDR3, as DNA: TGTGCCAGCAGTTGGGGCCCTTACAATGAGCAGTTCTTC. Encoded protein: CASSWGPYNEQFF.

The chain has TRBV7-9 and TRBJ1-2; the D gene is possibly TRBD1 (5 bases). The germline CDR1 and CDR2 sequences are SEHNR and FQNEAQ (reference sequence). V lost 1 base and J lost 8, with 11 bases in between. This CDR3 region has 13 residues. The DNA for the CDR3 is TGTGCCAGCAGCTTAGTGGCAGGGAACGGCTACACCTTC. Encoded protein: CASSLVAGNGYTF.

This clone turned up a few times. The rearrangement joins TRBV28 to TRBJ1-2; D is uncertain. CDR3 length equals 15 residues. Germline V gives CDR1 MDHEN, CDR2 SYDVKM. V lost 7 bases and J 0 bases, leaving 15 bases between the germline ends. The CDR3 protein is CASTSGGIANYGYTF. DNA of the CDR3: TGTGCCAGCACCTCGGGAGGGATCGCTAACTATGGCTACACCTTC.